The present T cell receptor (beta chain) was sequenced within a study of cytomegalovirus exposure and HLA in healthy donors. Overall study findings and caveats: A missense variant in DCLRE1C was later tied to TCR beta V- and J-gene trimming.

Concerning this clone: As yet, its antigen is unknown.

There are 14 residues in the CDR3. The germline V gene encodes CDR1 SGHRS and CDR2 YFSETQ. Germline trimming cut 6 bases from V and 0 bases from J; bases unmatched to any gene: 5. PCR used 60 Vbeta primers and 13 Jbeta primers. The protocol was immunoSEQ multiplex PCR, while the TCRdb copy is restricted to in-frame clones and leaves out a portion. There are about 110,000 clones in the sample; 71% occur only once, and roughly 3% lies in the top ten. The chain uses TRBV5-1 and TRBJ1-1, with 7 nucleotides matching TRBD1. This clonotype was obtained from a female donor in good health and CMV-seronegative. Sequenced: PBMCs. The CDR3 protein is CASKQGTLNTEAFF. The CDR3 bases are TGCGCCAGCAAACAGGGGACTTTGAACACTGAAGCTTTCTTT.